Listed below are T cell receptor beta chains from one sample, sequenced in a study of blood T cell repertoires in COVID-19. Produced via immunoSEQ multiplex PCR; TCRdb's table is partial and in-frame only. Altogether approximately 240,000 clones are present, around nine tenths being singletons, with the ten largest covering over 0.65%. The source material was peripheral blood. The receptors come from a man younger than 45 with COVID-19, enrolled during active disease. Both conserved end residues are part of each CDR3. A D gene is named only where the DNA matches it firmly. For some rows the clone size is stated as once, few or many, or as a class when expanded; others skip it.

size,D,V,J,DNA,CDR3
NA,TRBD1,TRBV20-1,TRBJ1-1,TGCAGTGCTAGTACACCGGACAGGGGTTCGACTGAAGCTTTCTTT,CSASTPDRGSTEAFF
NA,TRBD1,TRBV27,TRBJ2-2,TGTGCCAGCAGTAAACAGGGGGCGCCGAGCACCGGGGAGCTGTTTTTT,CASSKQGAPSTGELFF
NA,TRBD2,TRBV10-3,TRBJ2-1,TGTGCCATCAGTGGGGGAGGTAGCGGGGATAGCTCCTACAATGAGCAGTTCTTC,CAISGGGSGDSSYNEQFF
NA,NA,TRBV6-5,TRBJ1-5,TGTGCCAGCAATTTACAGCGGCCCGTCAATCAGCCCCAGCATTTT,CASNLQRPVNQPQHF
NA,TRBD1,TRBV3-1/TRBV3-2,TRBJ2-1,TGTGCCAGCGGAAACAGGGGGTTTCAGTTCTTC,CASGNRGFQFF
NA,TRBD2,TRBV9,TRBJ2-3,TGTGCCAGCAGCGCAACCTCTAGCGGGGGGACAGATACGCAGTATTTT,CASSATSSGGTDTQYF
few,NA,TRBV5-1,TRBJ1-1,TGCGCCAGCAGGGGACTCACGAACACTGAAGCTTTCTTT,CASRGLTNTEAFF
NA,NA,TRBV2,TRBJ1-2,TGTGCCAGCAGGCCAGGGGCGAATTATGGCTACACCTTC,CASRPGANYGYTF
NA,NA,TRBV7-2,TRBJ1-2,TGTGCCAGCAGCTTAACAGGGGGCTACACCTTC,CASSLTGGYTF
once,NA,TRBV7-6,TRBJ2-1,TGTGCCAGCGGCCCGGGTGAGGGGGGGTACAATGAGCAGTTCTTC,CASGPGEGGYNEQFF
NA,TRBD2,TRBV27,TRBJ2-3,TGTGCCAGCACCACCCACCCAGCGGGGGGCACACAGAACACAGATACGCAGTATTTT,CASTTHPAGGTQNTDTQYF
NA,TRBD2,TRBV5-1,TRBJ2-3,TGCGCCAGCAGCTTGGCCCCCGGCGGGGGAGGTCCAGATACGCAGTATTTT,CASSLAPGGGGPDTQYF
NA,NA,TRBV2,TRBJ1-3,TGTGCCAGCAAACAGCTGAACACCATATATTTT,CASKQLNTIYF
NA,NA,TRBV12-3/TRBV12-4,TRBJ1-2,TGTGCCAGCAGTTCGCGGCCAAGGAATGGCTACACCTTC,CASSSRPRNGYTF
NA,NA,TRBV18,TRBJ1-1,TGTGCCAGCTCACCACCGGTGGGCGCAGTTAACACTGAAGCTTTCTTT,CASSPPVGAVNTEAFF
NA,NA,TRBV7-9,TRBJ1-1,TGTGCCAGCAGCTTAGGCCCCACAGTCAACACTGAAGCTTTCTTT,CASSLGPTVNTEAFF
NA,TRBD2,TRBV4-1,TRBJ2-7,TGCGCCAGCAGCCAGGGGCGGGGGGGGAGCTCCTACGAGCAGTACTTC,CASSQGRGGSSYEQYF
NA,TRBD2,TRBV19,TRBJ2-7,TGTGCCAGTAGTATACGGGGGGGCAACTCCTACGAGCAGTACTTC,CASSIRGGNSYEQYF
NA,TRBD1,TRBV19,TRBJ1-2,TGTGCCAGTAGTAGTCTATCCGGGACAGGGGCCTATGGCTACACCTTC,CASSSLSGTGAYGYTF
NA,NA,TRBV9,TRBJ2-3,TGTGCCAGCAGCGTAGGCTCAGCGTTGGATACGCAGTATTTT,CASSVGSALDTQYF
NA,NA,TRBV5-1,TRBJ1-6,TGCGCCAGCAGCTTGGAAGGGGTGTCAGGGGACTCACCCCTCCACTTT,CASSLEGVSGDSPLHF
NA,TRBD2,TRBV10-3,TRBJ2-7,TGTGCCATCAGTGAGTCGACTGGGGGGGTGCACTCCTACGAGCAGTACTTC,CAISESTGGVHSYEQYF
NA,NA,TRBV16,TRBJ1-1,TGTGCCAGCAGCCAAAGGACAGTGAACACTGAAGCTTTCTTT,CASSQRTVNTEAFF
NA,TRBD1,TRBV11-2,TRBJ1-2,TGTGCCAGCAGCTTAGTTGGAGGGGGCAACTATGGCTACACCTTC,CASSLVGGGNYGYTF
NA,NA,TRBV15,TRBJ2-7,TGTGCCACCAGCCGGGACATCTCCTACGAGCAGTACTTC,CATSRDISYEQYF
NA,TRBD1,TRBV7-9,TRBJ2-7,TGTGCCAGCAGCTTAGCTCGGGACAGCTCCTACGAGCAGTACTTC,CASSLARDSSYEQYF
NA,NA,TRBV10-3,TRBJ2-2,TGTGCCATCAGTGAGCGGGAGTTCACCGGGGAGCTGTTTTTT,CAISEREFTGELFF
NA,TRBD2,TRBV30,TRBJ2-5,TGTGCCTGGAGTGCCGACTATAAGCGGGGGGCTCAAGAGACCCAGTACTTC,CAWSADYKRGAQETQYF
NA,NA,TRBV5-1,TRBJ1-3,TGCGCCAGCAGCTTGTCGGGGAACTCTGGAAACACCATATATTTT,CASSLSGNSGNTIYF
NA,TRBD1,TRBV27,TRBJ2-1,TGTGCCAGCAGTACAAAAGTGGGACAGGGTCTCTTAGTGACCTACAATGAGCAGTTCTTC,CASSTKVGQGLLVTYNEQFF
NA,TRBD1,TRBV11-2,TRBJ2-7,TGTGCCAGCAGCTTAGAACTGACAGGGTTCCGCGACGAGCAGTACTTC,CASSLELTGFRDEQYF
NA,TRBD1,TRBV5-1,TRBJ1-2,TGCGCCAGCAGCTCCGACAGGGACTCCTATGGCTACACCTTC,CASSSDRDSYGYTF
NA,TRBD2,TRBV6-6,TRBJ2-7,TGTGCCAGCAGTTACTCGAACCCGGGGGGGCCCACCGAGCAGTACTTC,CASSYSNPGGPTEQYF
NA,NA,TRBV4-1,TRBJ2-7,TGCGCCAGCAGCCAGATGACTCAAACTATGAGGTCCTACGAGCAGTACTTC,CASSQMTQTMRSYEQYF
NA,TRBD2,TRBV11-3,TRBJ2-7,TGTGCCAGCAGCTTAGGGGTCGGGGGGGCCGATCACGAGCAGTACTTC,CASSLGVGGADHEQYF
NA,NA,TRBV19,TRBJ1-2,TGTGCCAGTAGTGCGGACAGCCTCTATGGCTACACCTTC,CASSADSLYGYTF
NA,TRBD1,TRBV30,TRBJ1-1,TGTGCCTATGGAGCAGGGGGCTTTGGGAAAGCTTTCTTT,CAYGAGGFGKAFF
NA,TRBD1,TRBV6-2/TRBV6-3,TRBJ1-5,TGTGCCAGCAGTAAAAATAGGGACAGGGCATATCAGCCCCAGCATTTT,CASSKNRDRAYQPQHF
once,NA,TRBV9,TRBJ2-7,TGTGCCAGCAGCCCCTTATATATCTCCTACGAGCAGTACTTC,CASSPLYISYEQYF
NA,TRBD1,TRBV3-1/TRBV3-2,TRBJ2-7,TGTGCCAGCAGCCAAGACCCCATGGGGCAGGGGGCTTACGAGCAGTACTTC,CASSQDPMGQGAYEQYF
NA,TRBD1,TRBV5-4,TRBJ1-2,TGTGCCAGCAGCTTGGGGACAGGGTATGGCTACACCTTC,CASSLGTGYGYTF
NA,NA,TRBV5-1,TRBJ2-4,TGCGCCAGCAGCTTGAGAGGACGGGAAGCCAAAAACATTCAGTACTTC,CASSLRGREAKNIQYF
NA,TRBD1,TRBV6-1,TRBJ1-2,TGTGCCAGCAGTGAAGGAACAGGGGGTGGCTATGGCTACACCTTC,CASSEGTGGGYGYTF
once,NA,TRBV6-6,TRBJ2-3,TGTGCCAGCAGTCCGTACCCCAGGGATCTGAATACGCAGTATTTT,CASSPYPRDLNTQYF
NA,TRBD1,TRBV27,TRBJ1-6,TGTGCCAGCAGTCCGAAGTGGGGACAGGGGGGTTCACCCCTCCACTTT,CASSPKWGQGGSPLHF
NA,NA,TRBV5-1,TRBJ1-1,TGCGCCAGCAGCTTGAGACAGGACTCCGAAGCTTTCTTT,CASSLRQDSEAFF
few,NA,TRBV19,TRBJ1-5,TGTGCCAGTAGTCTCGGGGGTAGCAATCAGCCCCAGCATTTT,CASSLGGSNQPQHF
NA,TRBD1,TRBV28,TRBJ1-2,TGTGCCAGCAGTTCCTTCGGGGGGACAGGGGGGACGGGTTATGGCTACACCTTC,CASSSFGGTGGTGYGYTF
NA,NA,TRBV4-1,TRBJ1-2,TGCGCCAGCAGTTCTCTCAGGATAGACTATGGCTACACCTTC,CASSSLRIDYGYTF